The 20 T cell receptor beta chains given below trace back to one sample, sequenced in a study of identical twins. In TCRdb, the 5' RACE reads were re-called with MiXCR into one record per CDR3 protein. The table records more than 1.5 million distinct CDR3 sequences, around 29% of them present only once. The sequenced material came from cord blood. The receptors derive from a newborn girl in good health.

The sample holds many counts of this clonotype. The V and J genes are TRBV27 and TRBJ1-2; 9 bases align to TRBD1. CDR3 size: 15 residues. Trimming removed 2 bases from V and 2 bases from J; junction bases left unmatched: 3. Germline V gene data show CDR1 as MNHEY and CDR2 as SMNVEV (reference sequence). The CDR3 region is CASSLLGQGNYGYTF. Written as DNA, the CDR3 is TGTGCCAGCAGTTTACTCGGACAGGGGAACTATGGCTACACCTTC.

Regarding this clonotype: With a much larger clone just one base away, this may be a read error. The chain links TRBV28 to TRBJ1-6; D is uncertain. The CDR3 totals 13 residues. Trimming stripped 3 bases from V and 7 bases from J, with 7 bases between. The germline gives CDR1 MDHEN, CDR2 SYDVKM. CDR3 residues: CASSFLGNSPLHF. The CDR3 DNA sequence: TGTGCCAGCAGTTTCCTGGGGAATTCACCCCTCCACTTT. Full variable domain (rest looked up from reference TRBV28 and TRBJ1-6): DVKVTQSSRYLVKRTGEKVFLECVQDMDHENMFWYRQDPGLGLRLIYFSYDVKMKEKGDIPEGYSVSREKKERFSLILESASTNQTSMYLCASSFLGNSPLHFGNGTRLTVT.

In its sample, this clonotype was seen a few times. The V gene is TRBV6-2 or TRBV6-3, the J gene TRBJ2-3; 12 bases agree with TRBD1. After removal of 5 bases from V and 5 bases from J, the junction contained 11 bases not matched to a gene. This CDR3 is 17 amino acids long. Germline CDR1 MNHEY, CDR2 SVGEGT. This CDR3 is CASSTPGTGGNRDTQYF. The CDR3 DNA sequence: TGTGCCAGCAGTACCCCCGGGACAGGGGGCAATAGAGATACGCAGTATTTT.

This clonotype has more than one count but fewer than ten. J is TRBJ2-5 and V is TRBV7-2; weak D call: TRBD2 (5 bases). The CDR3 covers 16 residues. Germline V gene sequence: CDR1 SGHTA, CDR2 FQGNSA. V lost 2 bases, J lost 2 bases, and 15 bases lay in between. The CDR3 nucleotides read TGTGCCAGCAGCTTAAGAAGATTAGGGAGTCAAGAGACCCAGTACTTC. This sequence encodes CASSLRRLGSQETQYF.

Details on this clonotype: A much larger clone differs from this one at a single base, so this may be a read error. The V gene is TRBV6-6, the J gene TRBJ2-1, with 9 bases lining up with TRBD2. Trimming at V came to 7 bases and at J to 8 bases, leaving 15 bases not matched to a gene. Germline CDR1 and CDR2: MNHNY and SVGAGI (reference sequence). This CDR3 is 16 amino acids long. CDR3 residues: CASKRRGGDYPDEQFF. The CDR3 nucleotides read TGTGCCAGCAAGCGGCGCGGGGGGGACTACCCGGATGAGCAGTTCTTC.

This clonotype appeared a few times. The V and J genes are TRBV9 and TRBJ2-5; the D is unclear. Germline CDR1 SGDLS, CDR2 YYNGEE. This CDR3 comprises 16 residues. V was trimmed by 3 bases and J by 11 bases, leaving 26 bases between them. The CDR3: CASSGSIRPLMDEQYF. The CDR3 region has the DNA TGTGCCAGCAGCGGTAGCATCCGCCCCCTGATGGATGAGCAGTACTTC.

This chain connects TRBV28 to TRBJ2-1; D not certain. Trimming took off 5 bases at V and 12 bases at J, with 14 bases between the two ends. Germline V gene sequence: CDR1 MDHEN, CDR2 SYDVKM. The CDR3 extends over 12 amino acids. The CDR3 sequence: CASSHKSVRQFF. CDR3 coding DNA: TGTGCCAGCAGTCATAAGAGTGTCAGGCAGTTCTTC. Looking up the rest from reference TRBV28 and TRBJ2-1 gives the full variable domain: DVKVTQSSRYLVKRTGEKVFLECVQDMDHENMFWYRQDPGLGLRLIYFSYDVKMKEKGDIPEGYSVSREKKERFSLILESASTNQTSMYLCASSHKSVRQFFGPGTRLTVL.

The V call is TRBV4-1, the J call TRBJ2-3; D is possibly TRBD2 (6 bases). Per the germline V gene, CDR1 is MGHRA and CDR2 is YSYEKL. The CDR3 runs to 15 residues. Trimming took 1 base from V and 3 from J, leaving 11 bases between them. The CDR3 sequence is CASSQVQGGTDTQYF. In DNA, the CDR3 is TGCGCCAGCAGCCAAGTTCAGGGAGGTACAGATACGCAGTATTTT.

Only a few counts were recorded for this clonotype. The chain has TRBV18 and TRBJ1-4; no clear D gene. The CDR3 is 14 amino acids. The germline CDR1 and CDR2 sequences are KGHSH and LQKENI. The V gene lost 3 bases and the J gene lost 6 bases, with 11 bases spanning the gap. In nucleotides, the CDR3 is TGTGCCAGCTCACCCCGGGCTGGGGATGAAAAACTGTTTTTT. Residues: CASSPRAGDEKLFF.

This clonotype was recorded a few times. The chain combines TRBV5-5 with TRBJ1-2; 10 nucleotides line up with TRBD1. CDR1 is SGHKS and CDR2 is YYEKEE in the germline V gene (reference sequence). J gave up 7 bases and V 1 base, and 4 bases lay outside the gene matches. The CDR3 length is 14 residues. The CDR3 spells CASSLRTGGSGYTF. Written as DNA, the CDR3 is TGTGCCAGCAGCTTGAGGACAGGGGGTTCTGGCTACACCTTC.

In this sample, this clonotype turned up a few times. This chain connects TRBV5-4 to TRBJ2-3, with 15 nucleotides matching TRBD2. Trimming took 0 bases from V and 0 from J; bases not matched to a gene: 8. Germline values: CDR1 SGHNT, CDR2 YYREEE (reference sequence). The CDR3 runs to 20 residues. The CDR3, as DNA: TGTGCCAGCAGCTTGGAGACGGGACTAGCGGGGGGACTAAGCACAGATACGCAGTATTTT. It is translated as CASSLETGLAGGLSTDTQYF. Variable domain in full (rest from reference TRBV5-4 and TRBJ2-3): ETGVTQSPTHLIKTRGQQVTLRCSSQSGHNTVSWYQQALGQGPQFIFQYYREEENGRGNFPPRFSGLQFPNYSSELNVNALELDDSALYLCASSLETGLAGGLSTDTQYFGPGTRLTVL.

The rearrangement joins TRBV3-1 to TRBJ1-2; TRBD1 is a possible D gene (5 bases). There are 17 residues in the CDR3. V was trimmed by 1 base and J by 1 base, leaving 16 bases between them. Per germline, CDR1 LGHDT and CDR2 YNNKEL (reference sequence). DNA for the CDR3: TGTGCCAGCAGCCAAGCTGTAGGGGCGAAACGTAACTATGGCTACACCTTC. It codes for CASSQAVGAKRNYGYTF. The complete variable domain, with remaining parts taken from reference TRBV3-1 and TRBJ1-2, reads DTAVSQTPKYLVTQMGNDKSIKCEQNLGHDTMYWYKQDSKKFLKIMFSYNNKELIINETVPNRFSPKSPDKAHLNLHINSLELGDSAVYFCASSQAVGAKRNYGYTFGSGTRLTVV.

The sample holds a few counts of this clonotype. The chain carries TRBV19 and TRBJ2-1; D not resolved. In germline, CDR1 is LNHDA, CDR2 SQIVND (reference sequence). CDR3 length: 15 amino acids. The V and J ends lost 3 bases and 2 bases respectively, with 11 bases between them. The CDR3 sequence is CASSMTHGPYNEQFF. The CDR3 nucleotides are TGTGCCAGTAGTATGACCCACGGACCCTACAATGAGCAGTTCTTC.

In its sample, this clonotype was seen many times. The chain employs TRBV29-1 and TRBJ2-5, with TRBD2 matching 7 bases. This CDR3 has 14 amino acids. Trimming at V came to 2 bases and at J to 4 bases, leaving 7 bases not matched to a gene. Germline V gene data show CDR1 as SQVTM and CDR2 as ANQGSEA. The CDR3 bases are TGCAGCGTTGAATGGCCTAGCGGTGGAGAGACCCAGTACTTC. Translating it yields CSVEWPSGGETQYF. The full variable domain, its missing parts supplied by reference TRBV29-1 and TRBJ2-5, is SAVISQKPSRDICQRGTSLTIQCQVDSQVTMMFWYRQQPGQSLTLIATANQGSEATYESGFVIDKFPISRPNLTFSTLTVSNMSPEDSSIYLCSVEWPSGGETQYFGPGTRLLVL.

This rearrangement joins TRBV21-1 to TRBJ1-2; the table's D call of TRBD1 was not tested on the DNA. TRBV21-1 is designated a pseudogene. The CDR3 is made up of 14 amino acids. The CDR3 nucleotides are TGTGCCAGCAGCGCCCGAGGGGGCGACTATGGCTACACCTTC. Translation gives CASSARGGDYGYTF.

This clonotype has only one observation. The CDR3 DNA sequence: TGCGCCAGCAGCCAAGGCCGTTTGGCTAGCGGTTACAATGAGCAGTTCTTC. This codes for CASSQGRLASGYNEQFF. The chain uses TRBV4-1 and TRBJ2-1; 7 bases align to TRBD2. After removal of 1 base from V and 4 bases from J, the junction contained 10 bases not matched to a gene. CDR1 MGHRA and CDR2 YSYEKL come from the germline V gene. The CDR3 length is 17 residues.

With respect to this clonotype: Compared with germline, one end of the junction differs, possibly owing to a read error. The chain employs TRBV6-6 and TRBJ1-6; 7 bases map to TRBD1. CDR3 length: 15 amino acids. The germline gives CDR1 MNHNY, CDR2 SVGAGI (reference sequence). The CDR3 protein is CASSHRQGLSSPPHF. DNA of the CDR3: TGTGCCAGCAGCCACCGACAGGGCCTAAGTTCACCCCCCCACTTT.

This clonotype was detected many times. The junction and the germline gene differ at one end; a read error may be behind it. CDR3 DNA sequence: TGTGCCAGCAGCTTATCGACAGGCTCCTACGAGCAGTACTTC. Translating gives CASSLSTGSYEQYF. The chain joins TRBV27 to TRBJ2-7; possible D gene TRBD1, 6 bases. The CDR3 has 14 residues. CDR1 MNHEY and CDR2 SMNVEV come from the germline V gene (reference sequence).

CDR3 sequence (DNA): TGTGCCAGCAGCCAAGAAAATAGGAGCGGGAGGAGGCGTAGCACAGATACGCAGCATTTT. This codes for CASSQENRSGRRRSTDTQHF. The chain recombines TRBV4-2 with TRBJ2-3, with D uncertain. TRBJ1-5 matches the DNA end more closely, so the J call is doubtful. The CDR3 sequence is 20 residues long. Germline lookup yields CDR1 LGHNA and CDR2 YNFKEQ.

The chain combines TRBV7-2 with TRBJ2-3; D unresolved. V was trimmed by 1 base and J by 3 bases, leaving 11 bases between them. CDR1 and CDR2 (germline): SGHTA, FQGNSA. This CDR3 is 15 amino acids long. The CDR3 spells CASSLGSVPTDTQYF. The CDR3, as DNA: TGTGCCAGCAGCTTAGGCTCAGTTCCGACAGATACGCAGTATTTT.